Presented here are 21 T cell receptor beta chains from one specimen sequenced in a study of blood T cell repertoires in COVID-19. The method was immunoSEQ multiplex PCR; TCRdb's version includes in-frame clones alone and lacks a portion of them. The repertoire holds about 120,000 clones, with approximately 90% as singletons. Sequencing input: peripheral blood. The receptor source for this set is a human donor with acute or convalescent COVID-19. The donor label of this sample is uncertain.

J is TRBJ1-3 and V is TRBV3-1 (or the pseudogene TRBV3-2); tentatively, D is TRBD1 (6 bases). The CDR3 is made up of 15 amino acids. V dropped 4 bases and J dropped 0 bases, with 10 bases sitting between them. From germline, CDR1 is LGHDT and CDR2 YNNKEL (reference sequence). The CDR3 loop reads CASSPGQTSGNTIYF. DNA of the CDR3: TGTGCCAGCAGCCCAGGACAGACCTCTGGAAACACCATATATTTT.

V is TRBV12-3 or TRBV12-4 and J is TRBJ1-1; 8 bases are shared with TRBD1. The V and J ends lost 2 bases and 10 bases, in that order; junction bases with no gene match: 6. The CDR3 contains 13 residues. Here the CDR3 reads CASSLSRTGRAFF. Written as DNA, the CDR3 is TGTGCCAGCAGTTTATCCCGGACAGGGCGAGCTTTCTTT.

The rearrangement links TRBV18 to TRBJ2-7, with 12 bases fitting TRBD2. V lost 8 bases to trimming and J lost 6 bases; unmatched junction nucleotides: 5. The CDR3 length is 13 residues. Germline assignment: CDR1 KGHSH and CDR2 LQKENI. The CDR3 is CASHGLAGREQYF. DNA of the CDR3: TGTGCCAGCCACGGACTAGCGGGACGCGAGCAGTACTTC.

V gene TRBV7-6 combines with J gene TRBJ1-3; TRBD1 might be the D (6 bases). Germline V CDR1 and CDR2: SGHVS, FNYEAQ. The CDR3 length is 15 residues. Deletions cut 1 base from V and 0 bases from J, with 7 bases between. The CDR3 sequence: CASSLGTVSGNTIYF. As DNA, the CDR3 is TGTGCCAGCAGCTTAGGGACAGTCTCTGGAAACACCATATATTTT.

For the CDR3, the DNA is TGTGCCAGCAGCAAAATGCAGGGTCTTAATGAAAAACTGTTTTTT. It is translated as CASSKMQGLNEKLFF. This rearrangement joins TRBV21-1 to TRBJ1-4; no DNA check was done on the table's D call, TRBD1. TRBV21-1 counts as a pseudogene. The CDR3 is 15 residues long.

CDR3 bases: TGTGCCAGCAGTTACTCGTTTCTAGGAACTTCACCCCTCCACTTT. Translation gives CASSYSFLGTSPLHF. The genes are TRBV6-5 and TRBJ1-6; D ambiguous. This CDR3 region has 15 residues. The V and J ends lost 0 bases and 9 bases respectively, with 12 bases between them. From germline, CDR1 is MNHEY and CDR2 SVGAGI.

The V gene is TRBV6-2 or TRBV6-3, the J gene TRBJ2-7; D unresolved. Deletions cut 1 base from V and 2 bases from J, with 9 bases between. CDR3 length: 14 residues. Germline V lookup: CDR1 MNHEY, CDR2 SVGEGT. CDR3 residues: CASSYFAGAYEQYF. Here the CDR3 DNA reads TGTGCCAGCAGTTACTTCGCAGGTGCCTACGAGCAGTACTTC.

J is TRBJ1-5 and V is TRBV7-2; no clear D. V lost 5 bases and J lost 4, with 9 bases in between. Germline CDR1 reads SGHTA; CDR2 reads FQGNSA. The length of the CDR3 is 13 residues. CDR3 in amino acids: CASSNGRNQPQHF. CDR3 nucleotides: TGTGCCAGCAGCAACGGGAGAAATCAGCCCCAGCATTTT.

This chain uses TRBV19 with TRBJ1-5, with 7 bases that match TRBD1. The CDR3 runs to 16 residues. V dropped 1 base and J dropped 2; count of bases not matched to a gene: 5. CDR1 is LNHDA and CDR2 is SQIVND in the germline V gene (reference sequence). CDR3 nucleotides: TGTGCCAGTAGTATAGCCCAGGGGGGAGGCAATCAGCCCCAGCATTTT. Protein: CASSIAQGGGNQPQHF.

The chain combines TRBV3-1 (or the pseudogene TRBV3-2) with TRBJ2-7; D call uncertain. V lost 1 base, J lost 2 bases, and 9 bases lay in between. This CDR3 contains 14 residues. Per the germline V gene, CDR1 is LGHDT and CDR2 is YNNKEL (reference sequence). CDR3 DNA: TGTGCCAGCAGCCAAGGTGGCACAGCCTACGAGCAGTACTTC. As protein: CASSQGGTAYEQYF.

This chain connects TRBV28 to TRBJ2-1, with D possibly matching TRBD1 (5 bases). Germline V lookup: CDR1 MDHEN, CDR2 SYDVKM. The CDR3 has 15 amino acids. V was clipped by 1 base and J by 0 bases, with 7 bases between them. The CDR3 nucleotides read TGTGCCAGCAGTTTATTCAGGGTCTCCTACAATGAGCAGTTCTTC. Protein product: CASSLFRVSYNEQFF.

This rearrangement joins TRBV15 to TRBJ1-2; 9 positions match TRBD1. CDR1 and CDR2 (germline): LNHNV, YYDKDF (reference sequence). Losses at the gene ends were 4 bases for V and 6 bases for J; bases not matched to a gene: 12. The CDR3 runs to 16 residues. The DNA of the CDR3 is TGTGCCACCAGCAAAAGCCGGGACAGGGCTAAAGATGGCTACACCTTC. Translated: CATSKSRDRAKDGYTF.

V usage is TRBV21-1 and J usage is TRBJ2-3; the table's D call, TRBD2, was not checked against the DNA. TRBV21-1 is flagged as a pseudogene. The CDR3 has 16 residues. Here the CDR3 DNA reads TGTGCCAGCAGCCAGGCCGCGGGGAAACCCCCAGATACGCAGTATTTT. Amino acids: CASSQAAGKPPDTQYF.

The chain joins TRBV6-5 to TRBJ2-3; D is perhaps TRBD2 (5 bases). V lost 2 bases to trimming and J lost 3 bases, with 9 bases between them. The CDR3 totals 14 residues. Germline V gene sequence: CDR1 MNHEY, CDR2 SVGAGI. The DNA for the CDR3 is TGTGCCAGCAGTTACACACGGGGTACAGATACGCAGTATTTT. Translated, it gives CASSYTRGTDTQYF.

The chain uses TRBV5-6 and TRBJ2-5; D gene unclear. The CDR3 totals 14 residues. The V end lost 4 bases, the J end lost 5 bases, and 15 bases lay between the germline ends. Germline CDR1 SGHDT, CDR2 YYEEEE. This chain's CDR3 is CASSLISSWETQYF. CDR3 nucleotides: TGTGCCAGCAGCCTCATAAGTAGCTGGGAGACCCAGTACTTC.

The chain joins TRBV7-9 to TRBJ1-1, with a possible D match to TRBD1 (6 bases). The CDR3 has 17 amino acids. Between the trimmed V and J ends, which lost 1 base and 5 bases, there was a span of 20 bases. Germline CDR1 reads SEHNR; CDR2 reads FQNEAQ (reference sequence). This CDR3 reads CASSLGTLRLGGTEAFF. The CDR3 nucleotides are TGTGCCAGCAGCTTAGGTACTCTGCGTTTAGGGGGTACTGAAGCTTTCTTT.

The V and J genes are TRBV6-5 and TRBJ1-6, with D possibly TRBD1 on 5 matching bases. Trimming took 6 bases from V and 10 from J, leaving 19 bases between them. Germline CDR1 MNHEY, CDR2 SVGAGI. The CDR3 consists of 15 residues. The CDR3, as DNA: TGTGCCAGCAGATTTTCGTGGGGGGAAGGCTCACCCCTCCACTTT. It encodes CASRFSWGEGSPLHF.

The CDR3 sequence: CASSPLGANEKLFF. The CDR3 DNA reads TGTGCCAGCTCACCATTAGGGGCTAATGAAAAACTGTTTTTT. This chain links TRBV18 with TRBJ1-4, with D maybe TRBD1 (5 bases). Trimming pared 2 bases from V and 3 bases from J, leaving 7 bases between. CDR3 length: 14 amino acids. Germline CDR1 and CDR2: KGHSH and LQKENI.

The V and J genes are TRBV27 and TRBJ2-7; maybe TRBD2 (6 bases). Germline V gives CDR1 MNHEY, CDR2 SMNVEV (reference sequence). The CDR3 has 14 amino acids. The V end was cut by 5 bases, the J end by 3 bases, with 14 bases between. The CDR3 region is CASSNREKSYEQYF. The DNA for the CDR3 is TGTGCCAGCAGTAACCGGGAGAAAAGCTACGAGCAGTACTTC.

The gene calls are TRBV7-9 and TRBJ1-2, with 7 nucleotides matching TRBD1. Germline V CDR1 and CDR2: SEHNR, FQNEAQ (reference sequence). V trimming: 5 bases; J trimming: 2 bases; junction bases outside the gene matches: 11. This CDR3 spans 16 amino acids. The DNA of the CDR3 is TGTGCCAGCAGCCAAATACGACAGGGAGAGAACTATGGCTACACCTTC. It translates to CASSQIRQGENYGYTF. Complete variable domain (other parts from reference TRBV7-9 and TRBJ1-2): DTGVSQNPRHKITKRGQNVTFRCDPISEHNRLYWYRQTLGQGPEFLTYFQNEAQLEKSRLLSDRFSAERPKGSFSTLEIQRTEQGDSAMYLCASSQIRQGENYGYTFGSGTRLTVV.

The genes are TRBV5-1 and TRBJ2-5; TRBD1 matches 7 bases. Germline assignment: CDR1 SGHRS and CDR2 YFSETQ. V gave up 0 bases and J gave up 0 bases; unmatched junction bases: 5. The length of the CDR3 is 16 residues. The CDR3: CASSLGQGRYQETQYF. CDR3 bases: TGCGCCAGCAGCTTGGGACAGGGCCGATACCAAGAGACCCAGTACTTC.